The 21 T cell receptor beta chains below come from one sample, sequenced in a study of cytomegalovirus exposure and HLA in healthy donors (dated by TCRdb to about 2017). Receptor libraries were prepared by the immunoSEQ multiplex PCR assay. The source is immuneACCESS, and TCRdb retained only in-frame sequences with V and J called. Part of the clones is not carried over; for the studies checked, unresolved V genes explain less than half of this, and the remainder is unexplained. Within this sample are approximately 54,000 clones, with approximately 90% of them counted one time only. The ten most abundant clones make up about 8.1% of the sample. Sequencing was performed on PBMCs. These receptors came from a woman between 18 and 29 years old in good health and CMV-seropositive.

CDR3 sequence (DNA): TGTGCCAGTAGCCGCCGGGACAGGGTGAACACCGGGGAGCTGTTTTTT. Its protein product is CASSRRDRVNTGELFF. The rearrangement links TRBV19 to TRBJ2-2; 9 positions match TRBD1. In germline, CDR1 is LNHDA, CDR2 SQIVND (reference sequence). The V segment lost 6 bases and the J segment 1 base; nucleotides outside the gene matches: 6. The length of the CDR3 is 16 residues.

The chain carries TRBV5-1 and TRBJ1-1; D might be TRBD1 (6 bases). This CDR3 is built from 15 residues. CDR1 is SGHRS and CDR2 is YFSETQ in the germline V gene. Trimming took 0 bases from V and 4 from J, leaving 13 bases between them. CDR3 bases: TGCGCCAGCAGCTTGGCCGGAGCGACAGGCACTGAAGCTTTCTTT. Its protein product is CASSLAGATGTEAFF.

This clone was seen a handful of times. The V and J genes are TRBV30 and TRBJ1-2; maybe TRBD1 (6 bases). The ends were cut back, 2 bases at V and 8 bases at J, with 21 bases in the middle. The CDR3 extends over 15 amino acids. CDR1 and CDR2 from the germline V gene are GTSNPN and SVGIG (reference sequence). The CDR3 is CAWSTLRGPARGYTF. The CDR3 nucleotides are TGTGCCTGGAGTACCCTCAGGGGCCCGGCTAGAGGCTACACCTTC.

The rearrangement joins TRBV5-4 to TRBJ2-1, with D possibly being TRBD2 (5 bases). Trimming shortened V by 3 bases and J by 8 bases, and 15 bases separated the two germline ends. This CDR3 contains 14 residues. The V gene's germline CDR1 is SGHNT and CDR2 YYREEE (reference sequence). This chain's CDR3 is CASSSGLTDYEQFF. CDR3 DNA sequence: TGTGCCAGCAGCTCAGGACTCACCGACTATGAGCAGTTCTTC.

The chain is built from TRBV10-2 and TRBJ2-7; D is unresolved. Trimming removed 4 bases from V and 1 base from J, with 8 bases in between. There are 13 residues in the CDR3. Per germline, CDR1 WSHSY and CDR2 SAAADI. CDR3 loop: CASSVVVSYEQYF. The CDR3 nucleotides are TGCGCCAGCAGTGTAGTTGTTTCCTACGAGCAGTACTTC.

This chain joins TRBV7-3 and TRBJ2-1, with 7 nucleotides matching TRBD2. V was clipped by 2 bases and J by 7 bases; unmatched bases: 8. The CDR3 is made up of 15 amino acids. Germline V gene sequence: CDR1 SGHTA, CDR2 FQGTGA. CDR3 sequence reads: CASSLHPAGKNEQFF. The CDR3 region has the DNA TGTGCCAGCAGCTTACATCCAGCGGGGAAGAATGAGCAGTTCTTC.

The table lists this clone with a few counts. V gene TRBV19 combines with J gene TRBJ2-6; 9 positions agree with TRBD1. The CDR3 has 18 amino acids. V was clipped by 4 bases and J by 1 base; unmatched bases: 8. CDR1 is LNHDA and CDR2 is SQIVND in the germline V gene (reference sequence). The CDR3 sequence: CASSTGDRAVSGANVLTF. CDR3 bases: TGTGCCAGTAGTACCGGGGACAGGGCCGTGTCTGGGGCCAACGTCCTGACTTTC. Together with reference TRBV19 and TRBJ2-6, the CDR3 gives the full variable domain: DGGITQSPKYLFRKEGQNVTLSCEQNLNHDAMYWYRQDPGQGLRLIYYSQIVNDFQKGDIAEGYSVSREKKESFPLTVTSAQKNPTAFYLCASSTGDRAVSGANVLTFGAGSRLTVL.

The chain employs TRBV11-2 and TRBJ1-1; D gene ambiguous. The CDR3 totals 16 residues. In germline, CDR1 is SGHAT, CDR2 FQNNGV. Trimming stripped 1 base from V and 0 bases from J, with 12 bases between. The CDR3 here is CASSLVDGLMNTEAFF. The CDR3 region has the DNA TGTGCCAGCAGCTTAGTGGACGGACTCATGAACACTGAAGCTTTCTTT.

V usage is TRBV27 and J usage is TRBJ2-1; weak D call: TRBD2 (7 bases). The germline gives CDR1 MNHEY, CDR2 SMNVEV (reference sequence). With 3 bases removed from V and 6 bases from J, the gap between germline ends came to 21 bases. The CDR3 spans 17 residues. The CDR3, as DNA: TGTGCCAGCAGTTTTCTGGCGGGGGCTTCATTGGGCAATGAGCAGTTCTTC. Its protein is CASSFLAGASLGNEQFF.

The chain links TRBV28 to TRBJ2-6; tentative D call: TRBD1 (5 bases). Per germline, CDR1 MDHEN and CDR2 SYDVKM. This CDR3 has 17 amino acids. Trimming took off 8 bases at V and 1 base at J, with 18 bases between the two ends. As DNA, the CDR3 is TGTGCCAGCCAGTTTCCGTTTTCAGGGTCTGGGGCCAACGTCCTGACTTTC. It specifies CASQFPFSGSGANVLTF.

The CDR3 protein is CASRETMNTEAFF. CDR3 sequence (DNA): TGTGCCAGCAGGGAGACGATGAACACTGAAGCTTTCTTT. The chain has TRBV6-6 and TRBJ1-1; the D is unclear. Trimming removed 6 bases at V and 0 bases at J, with 8 bases between. CDR1 MNHNY and CDR2 SVGAGI come from the germline V gene (reference sequence). There are 13 residues in the CDR3.

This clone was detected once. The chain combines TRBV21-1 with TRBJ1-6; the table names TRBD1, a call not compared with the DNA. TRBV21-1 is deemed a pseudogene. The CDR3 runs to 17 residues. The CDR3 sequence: CPQIRDSHSSYNSPLHF. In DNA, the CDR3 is TGTCCCCAAATACGGGACAGCCATAGCTCCTATAATTCACCCCTCCACTTT.

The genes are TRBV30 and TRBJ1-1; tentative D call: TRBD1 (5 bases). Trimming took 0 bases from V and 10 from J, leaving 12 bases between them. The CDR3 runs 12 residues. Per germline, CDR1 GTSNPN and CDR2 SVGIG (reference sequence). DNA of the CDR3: TGTGCCTGGAGTGTACAATGGGGGGGAGCTTTCTTT. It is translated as CAWSVQWGGAFF.

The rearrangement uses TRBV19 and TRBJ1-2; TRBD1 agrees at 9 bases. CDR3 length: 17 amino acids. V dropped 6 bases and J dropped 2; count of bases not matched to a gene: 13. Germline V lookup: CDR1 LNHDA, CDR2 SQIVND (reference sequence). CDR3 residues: CASRQPGQGAPNYGYTF. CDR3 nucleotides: TGTGCCAGTAGACAACCGGGACAGGGAGCCCCCAACTATGGCTACACCTTC. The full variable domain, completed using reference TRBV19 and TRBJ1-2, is DGGITQSPKYLFRKEGQNVTLSCEQNLNHDAMYWYRQDPGQGLRLIYYSQIVNDFQKGDIAEGYSVSREKKESFPLTVTSAQKNPTAFYLCASRQPGQGAPNYGYTFGSGTRLTVV.

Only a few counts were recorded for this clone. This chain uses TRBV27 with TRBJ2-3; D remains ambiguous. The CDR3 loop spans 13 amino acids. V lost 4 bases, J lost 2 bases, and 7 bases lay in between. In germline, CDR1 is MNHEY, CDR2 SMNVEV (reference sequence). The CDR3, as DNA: TGTGCCAGCAGTTCGCGCAACACAGATACGCAGTATTTT. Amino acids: CASSSRNTDTQYF.

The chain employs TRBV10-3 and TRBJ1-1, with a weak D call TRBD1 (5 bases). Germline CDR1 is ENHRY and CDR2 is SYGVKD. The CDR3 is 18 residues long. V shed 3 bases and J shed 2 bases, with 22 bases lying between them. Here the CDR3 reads CAISEIQISGRSNTEAFF. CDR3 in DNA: TGTGCCATCAGTGAAATCCAGATTTCAGGGCGGTCAAACACTGAAGCTTTCTTT.

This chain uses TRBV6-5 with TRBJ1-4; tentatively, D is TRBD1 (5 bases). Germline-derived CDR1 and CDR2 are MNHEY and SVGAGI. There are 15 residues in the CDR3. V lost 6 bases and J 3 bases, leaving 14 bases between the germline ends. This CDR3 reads CASRPFGGSNEKLFF. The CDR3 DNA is TGTGCCAGCAGACCATTCGGGGGATCTAATGAAAAACTGTTTTTT.

CDR3: CASSRLTGGSRETQYF. The DNA for the CDR3 is TGCGCCAGCAGCCGCCTAACAGGGGGCTCGCGGGAGACCCAGTACTTC. This chain joins TRBV5-1 and TRBJ2-5, with TRBD1 matching over 9 bases. This CDR3 comprises 16 residues. The trim removed 4 bases at V and 5 bases at J, leaving 12 bases unmatched. Per germline, CDR1 SGHRS and CDR2 YFSETQ.

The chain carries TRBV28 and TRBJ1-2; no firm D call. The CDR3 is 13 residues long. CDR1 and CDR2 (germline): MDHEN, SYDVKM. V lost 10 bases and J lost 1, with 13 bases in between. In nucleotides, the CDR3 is TGTGCCACCCTAGTCAGAGATAACTATGGCTACACCTTC. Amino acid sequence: CATLVRDNYGYTF.

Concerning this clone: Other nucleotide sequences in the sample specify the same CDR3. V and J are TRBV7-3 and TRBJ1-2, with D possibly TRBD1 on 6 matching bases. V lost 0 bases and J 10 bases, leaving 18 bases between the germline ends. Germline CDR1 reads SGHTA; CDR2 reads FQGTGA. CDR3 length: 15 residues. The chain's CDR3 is CASSLTGRGGEVYTF. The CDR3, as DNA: TGTGCCAGCAGCTTAACGGGCAGGGGCGGAGAAGTCTACACCTTC.

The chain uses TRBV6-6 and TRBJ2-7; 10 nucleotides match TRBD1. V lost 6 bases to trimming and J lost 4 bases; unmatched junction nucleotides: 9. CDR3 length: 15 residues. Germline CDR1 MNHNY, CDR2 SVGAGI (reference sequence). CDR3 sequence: CASSRTGTGEYEQYF. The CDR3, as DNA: TGTGCCAGCAGCCGGACCGGGACAGGGGAGTACGAGCAGTACTTC.